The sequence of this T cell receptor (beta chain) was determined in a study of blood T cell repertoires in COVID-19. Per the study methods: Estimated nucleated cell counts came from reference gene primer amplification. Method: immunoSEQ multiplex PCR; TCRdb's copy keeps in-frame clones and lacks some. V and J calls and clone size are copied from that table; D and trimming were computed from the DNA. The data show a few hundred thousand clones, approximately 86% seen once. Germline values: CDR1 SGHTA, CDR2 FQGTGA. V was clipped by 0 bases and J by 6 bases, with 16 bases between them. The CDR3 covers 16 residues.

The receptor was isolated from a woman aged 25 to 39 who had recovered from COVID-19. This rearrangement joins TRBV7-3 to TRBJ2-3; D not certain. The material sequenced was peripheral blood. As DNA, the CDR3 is TGTGCCAGCAGCTTAACTGCTAGTCAATTTGGCGATACGCAGTATTTT. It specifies CASSLTASQFGDTQYF.